This T cell receptor beta chain was identified in a study of vaccination effects on CD4 cells after COVID-19. Turning to the study itself: Before sequencing took place, the ViraFEST assay used viral peptide pools to expand antigen-specific CD4+ T cells. The cohort was immunized with two doses of either the BNT162b2 or mRNA-1273 vaccine. Samples came 142 and 148 days after COVID-19 diagnosis, before vaccination. Study conclusions and caveats: Vaccine- and infection-induced clones showed marked clonal contraction late following vaccination.

Regarding this clone: What it binds is unknown.

The CDR3 length is 14 residues. CDR1 and CDR2 from the germline V gene are SGHNT and YENEEA. V shed 5 bases and J 5 bases; nucleotides not matched to a gene: 8. Isolating CD4+ T cells followed about 11 days of culture. TCRdb keeps only in-frame clones here, not all; method: immunoSEQ multiplex PCR. The repertoire has about 66,000 clones, 72% of them found once; the top ten carry under 30%. The rearrangement links TRBV11-3 to TRBJ2-5; 7 nucleotides agree with TRBD1. This TCR was recovered from a human donor who had a prior SARS-CoV-2 infection. The sample in question was CD4+ T cells from PBMCs cultured without peptide, obtained before COVID-19 vaccination. Written as DNA, the CDR3 is TGTGCCAGCAGCCCGACAGGGTTTGGGGAGACCCAGTACTTC. Its translation: CASSPTGFGETQYF.